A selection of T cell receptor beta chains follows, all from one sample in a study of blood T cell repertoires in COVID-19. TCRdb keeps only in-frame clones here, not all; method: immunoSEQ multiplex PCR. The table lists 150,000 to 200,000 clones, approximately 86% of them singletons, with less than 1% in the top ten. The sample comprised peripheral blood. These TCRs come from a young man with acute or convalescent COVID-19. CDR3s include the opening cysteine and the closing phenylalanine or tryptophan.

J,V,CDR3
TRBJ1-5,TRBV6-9,CASTTRGLPYSNQPQHF
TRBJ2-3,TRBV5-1,CASSLGLAGSTDTQYF
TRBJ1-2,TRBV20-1,CSAEEVYGYTF
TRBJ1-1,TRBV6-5,CASRPGTDMNTEAFF
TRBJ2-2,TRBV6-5,CASNAGLGGELFF
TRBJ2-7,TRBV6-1,CASSEGPGTPYEQYF
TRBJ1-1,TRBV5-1,CASSLGDSINTEAFF
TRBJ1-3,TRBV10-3,CAISEPGGNTIYF
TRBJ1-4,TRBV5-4,CASSSRILAREKLFF
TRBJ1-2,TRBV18,CASSLRQGPNYGYTF
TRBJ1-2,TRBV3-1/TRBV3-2,CASSQGSGQNYGYTF
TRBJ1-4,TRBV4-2,CASSQGGTRFEKLFF
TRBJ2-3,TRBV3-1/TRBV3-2,CASSQAQGGTDTQYF
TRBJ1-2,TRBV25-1,CASSVNRGDNYGYTF
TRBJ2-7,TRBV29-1,CSVERKKGVDYEQYF
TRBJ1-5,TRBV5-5,CASSLDRYSNQPQHF
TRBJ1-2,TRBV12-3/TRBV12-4,CASTQYSGGYTF
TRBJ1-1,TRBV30,CAWSGPRVRNTEAFF
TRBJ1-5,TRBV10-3,CAISEGQGHQPQHF
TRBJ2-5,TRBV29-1,CSVAAGGETQYF
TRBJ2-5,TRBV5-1,CASSLEHRGQETQYF
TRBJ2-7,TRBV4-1,CASSQTAGGTYEQYF
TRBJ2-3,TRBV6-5,CASREGFFQRDTQYF
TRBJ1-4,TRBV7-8,CASSLSNRASNGKLFF
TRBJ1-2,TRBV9,CASSVGQGQYGYTF
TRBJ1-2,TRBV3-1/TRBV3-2,CASSPGQGEYGYTF
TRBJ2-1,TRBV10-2,CASRQRGNNEQFF
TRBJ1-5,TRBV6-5,CASSPRQGGQPQHF
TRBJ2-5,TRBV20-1,CSASGAGEGETQYF
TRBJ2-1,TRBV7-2,CASSLALYNEQFF
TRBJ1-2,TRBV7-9,CASSLPTGGGSYGYTF
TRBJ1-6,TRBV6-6,CASSYPGRGNNSPLHF
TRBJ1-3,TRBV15,CATSRDQVHGNTIYF
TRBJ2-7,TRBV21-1,CASSKEPDRGRSYEQYF
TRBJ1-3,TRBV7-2,CASSPLTGSGNTIYF
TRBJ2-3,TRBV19,CASSMDGTGGAGDTQYF
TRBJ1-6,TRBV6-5,CASRWDRKINSPLHF
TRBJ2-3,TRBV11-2,CASSLGGAGGTDTQYF